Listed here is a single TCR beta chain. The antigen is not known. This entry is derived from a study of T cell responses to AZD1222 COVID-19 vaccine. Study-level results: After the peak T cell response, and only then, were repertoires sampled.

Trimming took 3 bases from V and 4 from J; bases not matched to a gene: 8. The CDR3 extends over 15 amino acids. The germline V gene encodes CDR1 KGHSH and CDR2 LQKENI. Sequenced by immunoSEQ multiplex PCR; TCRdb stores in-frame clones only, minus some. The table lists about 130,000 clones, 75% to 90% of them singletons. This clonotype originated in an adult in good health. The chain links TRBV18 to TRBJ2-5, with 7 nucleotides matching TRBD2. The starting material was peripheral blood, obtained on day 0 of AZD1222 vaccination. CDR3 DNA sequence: TGTGCCAGCTCACCGGGGCGGGAGAGTGGAGAGACCCAGTACTTC. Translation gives CASSPGRESGETQYF. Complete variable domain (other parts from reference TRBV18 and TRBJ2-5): NAGVMQNPRHLVRRRGQEARLRCSPMKGHSHVYWYRQLPEEGLKFMVYLQKENIIDESGMPKERFSAEFPKEGPSILRIQQVVRGDSAAYFCASSPGRESGETQYFGPGTRLLVL.